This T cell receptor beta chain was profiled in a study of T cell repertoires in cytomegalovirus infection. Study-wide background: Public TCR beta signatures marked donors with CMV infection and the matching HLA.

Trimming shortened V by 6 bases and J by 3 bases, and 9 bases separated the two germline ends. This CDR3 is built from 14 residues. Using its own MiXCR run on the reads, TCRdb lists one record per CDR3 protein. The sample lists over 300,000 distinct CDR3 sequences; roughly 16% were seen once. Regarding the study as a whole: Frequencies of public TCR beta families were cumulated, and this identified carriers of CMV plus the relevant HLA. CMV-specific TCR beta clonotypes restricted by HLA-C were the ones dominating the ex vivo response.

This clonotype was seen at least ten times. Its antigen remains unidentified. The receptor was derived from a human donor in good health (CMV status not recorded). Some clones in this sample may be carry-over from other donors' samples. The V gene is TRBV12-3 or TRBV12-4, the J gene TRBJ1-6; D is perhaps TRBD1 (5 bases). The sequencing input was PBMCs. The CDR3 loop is CASSSGGYNSPLHF. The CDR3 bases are TGTGCCAGCAGCTCCGGGGGCTATAATTCACCCCTCCACTTT.